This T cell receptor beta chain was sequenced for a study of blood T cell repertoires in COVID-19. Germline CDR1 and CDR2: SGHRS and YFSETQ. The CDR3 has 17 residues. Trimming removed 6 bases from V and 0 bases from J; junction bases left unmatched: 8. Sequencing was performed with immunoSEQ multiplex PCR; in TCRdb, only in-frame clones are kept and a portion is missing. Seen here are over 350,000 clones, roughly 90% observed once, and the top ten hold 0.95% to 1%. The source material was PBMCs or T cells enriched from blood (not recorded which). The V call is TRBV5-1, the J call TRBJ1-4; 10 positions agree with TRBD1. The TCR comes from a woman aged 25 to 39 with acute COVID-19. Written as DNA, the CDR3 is TGCGCCAGCATGTTAGGACAGGGGGAACCAACTAATGAAAAACTGTTTTTT. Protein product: CASMLGQGEPTNEKLFF.